The present T cell receptor beta chain was sequenced within a study of CD8 T cells in Susac syndrome. Study as a whole: Blood was drawn from Susac syndrome patients while they were therapy-naive, on corticosteroids, or on intravenous immunoglobulin alone.

From germline, CDR1 is SGHDN and CDR2 FVKESK. The CDR3 contains 21 residues. The ends lost 0 bases at V and 6 bases at J; junction bases unmatched: 19. With random hexamers, roughly 0.45 to 1 ug RNA was reverse transcribed. Amplification of TCR beta CDR3 was carried out by immunoSEQ multiplex PCR, which covered 54 Vbeta and 13 Jbeta segments. Via MiXCR, TCRdb re-called the immunoSEQ multiplex PCR reads, giving one row per CDR3 protein. In the table there are 160,000 or so distinct CDR3 sequences, 94% of which are singletons. The origin of this receptor is a human donor with Susac syndrome. The chain recombines TRBV14 with TRBJ2-1, with 11 bases matching TRBD2. The sequencing input was CD4+ T cells from PBMCs. The CDR3 reads CASSQDMRLAGTTHKGNEQFF. CDR3 in DNA: TGTGCCAGCAGCCAAGACATGAGACTAGCGGGGACCACGCACAAGGGCAATGAGCAGTTCTTC.